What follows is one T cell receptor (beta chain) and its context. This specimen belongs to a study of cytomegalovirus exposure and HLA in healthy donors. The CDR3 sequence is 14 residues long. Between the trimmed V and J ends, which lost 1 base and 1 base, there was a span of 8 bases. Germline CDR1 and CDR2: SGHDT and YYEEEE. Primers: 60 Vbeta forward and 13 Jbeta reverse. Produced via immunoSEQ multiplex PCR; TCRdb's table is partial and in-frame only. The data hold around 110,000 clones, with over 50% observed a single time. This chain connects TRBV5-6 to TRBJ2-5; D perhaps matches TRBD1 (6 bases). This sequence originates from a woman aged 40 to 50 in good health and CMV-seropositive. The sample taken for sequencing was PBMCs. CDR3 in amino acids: CASSLTGTQETQYF. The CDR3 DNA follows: TGTGCCAGCAGCTTGACAGGGACCCAAGAGACCCAGTACTTC.